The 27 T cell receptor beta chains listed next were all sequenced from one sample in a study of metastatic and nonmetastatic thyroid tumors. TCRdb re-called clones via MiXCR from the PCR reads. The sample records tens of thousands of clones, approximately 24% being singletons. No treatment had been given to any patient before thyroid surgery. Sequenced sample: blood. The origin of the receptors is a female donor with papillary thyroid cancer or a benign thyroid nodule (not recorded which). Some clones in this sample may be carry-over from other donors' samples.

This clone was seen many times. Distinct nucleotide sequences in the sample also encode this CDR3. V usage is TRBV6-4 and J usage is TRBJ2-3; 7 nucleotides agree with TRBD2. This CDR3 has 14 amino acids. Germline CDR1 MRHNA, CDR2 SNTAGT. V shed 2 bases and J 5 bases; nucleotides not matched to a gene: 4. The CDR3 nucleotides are TGTGCCAGCAGTGACCGGGGGGAGGGAGATACGCAGTATTTT. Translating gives CASSDRGEGDTQYF.

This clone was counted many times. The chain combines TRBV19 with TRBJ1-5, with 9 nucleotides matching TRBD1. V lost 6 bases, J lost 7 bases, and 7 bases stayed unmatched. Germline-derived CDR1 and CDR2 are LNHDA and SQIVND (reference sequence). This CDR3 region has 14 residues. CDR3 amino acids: CASRVGQGLQPQHF. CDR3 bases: TGTGCCAGTAGGGTGGGACAGGGCTTACAGCCCCAGCATTTT.

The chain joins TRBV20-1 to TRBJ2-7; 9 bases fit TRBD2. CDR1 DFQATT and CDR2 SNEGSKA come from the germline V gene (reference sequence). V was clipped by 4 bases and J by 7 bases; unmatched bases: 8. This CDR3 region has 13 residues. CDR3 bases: TGCAGTGCTAACGGTGGGCTAGCGGGAGAGCAGTACTTC. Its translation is CSANGGLAGEQYF.

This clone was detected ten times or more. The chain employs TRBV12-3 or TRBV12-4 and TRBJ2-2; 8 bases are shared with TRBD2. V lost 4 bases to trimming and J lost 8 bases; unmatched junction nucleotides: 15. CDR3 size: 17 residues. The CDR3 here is CASSSMSATGGAGELFF. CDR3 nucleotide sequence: TGTGCCAGCAGTTCCATGTCGGCGACCGGGGGGGCTGGGGAGCTGTTTTTT.

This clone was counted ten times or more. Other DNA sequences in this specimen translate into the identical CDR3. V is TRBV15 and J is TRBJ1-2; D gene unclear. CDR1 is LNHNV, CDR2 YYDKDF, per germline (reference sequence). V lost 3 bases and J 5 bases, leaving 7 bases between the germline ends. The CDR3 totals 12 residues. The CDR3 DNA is TGTGCCACCAGCAGGGATAGTTATGGCTACACCTTC. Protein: CATSRDSYGYTF.

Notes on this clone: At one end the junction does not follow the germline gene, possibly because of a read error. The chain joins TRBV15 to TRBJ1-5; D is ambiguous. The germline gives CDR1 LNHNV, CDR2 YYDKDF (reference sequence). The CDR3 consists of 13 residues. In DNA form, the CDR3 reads TGCGCCACCAGCTACAAAGAGAATCAGCCCCAGCATTTT. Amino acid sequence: CATSYKENQPQHF.

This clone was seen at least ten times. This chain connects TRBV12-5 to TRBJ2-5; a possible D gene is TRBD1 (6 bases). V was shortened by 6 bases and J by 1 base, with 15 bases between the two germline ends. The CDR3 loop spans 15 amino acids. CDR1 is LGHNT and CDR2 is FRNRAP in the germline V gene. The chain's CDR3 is CASGTRRGTQETQYF. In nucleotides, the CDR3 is TGTGCTAGTGGGACTCGAAGGGGGACCCAAGAGACCCAGTACTTC.

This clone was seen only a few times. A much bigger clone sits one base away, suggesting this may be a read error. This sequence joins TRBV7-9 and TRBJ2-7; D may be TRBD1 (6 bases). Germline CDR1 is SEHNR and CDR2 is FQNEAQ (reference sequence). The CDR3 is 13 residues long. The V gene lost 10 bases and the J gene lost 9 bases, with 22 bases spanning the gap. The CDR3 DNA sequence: TGTGCCAACAGGGCCCTCCCCTCGGAGCCGCAGTACTTC. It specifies CANRALPSEPQYF.

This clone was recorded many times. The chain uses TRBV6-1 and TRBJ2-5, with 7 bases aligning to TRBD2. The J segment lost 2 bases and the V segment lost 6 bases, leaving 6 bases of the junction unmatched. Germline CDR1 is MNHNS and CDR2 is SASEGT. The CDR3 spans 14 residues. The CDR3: CASSPLGGQETQYF. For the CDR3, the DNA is TGTGCCAGCAGCCCCCTGGGAGGGCAAGAGACCCAGTACTTC.

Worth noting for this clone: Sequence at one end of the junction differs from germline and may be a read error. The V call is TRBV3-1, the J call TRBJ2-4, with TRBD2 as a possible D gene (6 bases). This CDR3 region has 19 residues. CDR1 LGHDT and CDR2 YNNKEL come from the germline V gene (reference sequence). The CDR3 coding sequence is TGTGCCAGCGGCCAAGAGGGACTCAGGCGGAGGGGAGCCAAAAACATTCAGTACTTC. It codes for CASGQEGLRRRGAKNIQYF.

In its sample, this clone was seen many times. The CDR3 region has the DNA TGCGCCAGCAGCCACCTCCCACAGCGGGGGAAATCTCAAGAGACCCAGTACTTC. Translating gives CASSHLPQRGKSQETQYF. The J gene is TRBJ2-5, the V gene TRBV4-1; 8 nucleotides line up with TRBD2. The CDR3 extends over 18 amino acids. Germline V CDR1 and CDR2: MGHRA, YSYEKL. With V trimmed by 3 bases and J by 2 bases, 14 bases remained unmatched.

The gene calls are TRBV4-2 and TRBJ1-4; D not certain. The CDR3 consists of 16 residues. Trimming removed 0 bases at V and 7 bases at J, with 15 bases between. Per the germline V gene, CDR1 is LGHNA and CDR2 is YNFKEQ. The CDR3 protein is CASSQEPTVGPEKLFF. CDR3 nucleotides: TGTGCCAGCAGCCAAGAGCCAACAGTGGGCCCTGAAAAACTGTTTTTT.

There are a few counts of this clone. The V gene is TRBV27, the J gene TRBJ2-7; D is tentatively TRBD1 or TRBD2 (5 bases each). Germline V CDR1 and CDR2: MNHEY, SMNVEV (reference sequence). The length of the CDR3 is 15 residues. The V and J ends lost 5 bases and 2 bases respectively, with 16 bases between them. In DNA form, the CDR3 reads TGTGCCAGCAGTCCCCTTGGGACCGTCCCCTACGAGCAGTACTTC. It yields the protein CASSPLGTVPYEQYF.

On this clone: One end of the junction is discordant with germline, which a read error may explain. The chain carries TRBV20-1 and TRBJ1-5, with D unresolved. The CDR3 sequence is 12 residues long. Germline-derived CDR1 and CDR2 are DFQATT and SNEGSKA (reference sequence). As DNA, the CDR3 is TGCAGTGCTCGAGACAACAATCAGCCCCAGCATTTT. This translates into CSARDNNQPQHF.

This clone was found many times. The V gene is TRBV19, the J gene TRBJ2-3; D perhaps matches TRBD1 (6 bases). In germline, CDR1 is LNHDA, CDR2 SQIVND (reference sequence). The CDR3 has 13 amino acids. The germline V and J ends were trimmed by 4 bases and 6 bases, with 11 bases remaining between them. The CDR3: CASSTEDRDTQYF. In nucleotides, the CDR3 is TGTGCCAGTAGTACCGAAGACAGGGATACGCAGTATTTT.

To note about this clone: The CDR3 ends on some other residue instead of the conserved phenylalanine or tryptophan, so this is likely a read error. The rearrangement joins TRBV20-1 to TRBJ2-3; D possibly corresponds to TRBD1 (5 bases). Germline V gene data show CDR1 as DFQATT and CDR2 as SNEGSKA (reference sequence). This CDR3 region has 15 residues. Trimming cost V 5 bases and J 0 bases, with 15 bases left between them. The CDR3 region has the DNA TGCAGTGCTCCATTAGCTGGGGCTAGCACAGATACGCAGTATCTT. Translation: CSAPLAGASTDTQYL.

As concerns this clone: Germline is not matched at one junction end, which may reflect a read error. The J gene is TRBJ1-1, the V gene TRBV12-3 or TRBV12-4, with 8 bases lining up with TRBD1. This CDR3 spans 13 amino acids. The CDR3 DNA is TGTGCCAGCTGTTTACAGGGGGACACTCAAGCTTTCTTT. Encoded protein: CASCLQGDTQAFF.

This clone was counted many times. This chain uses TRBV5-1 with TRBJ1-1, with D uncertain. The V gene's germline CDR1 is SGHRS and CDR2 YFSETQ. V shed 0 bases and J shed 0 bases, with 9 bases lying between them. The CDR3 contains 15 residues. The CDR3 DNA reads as TGCGCCAGCAGCTTGGACCCGACTATGAACACTGAAGCTTTCTTT. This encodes CASSLDPTMNTEAFF.

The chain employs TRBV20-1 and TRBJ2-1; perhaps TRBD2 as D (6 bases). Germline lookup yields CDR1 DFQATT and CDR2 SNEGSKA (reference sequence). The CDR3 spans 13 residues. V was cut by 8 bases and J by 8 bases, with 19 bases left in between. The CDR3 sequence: CSSSSRGGDEQFF. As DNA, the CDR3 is TGCAGTTCTTCTTCCCGGGGCGGGGATGAGCAGTTCTTC.

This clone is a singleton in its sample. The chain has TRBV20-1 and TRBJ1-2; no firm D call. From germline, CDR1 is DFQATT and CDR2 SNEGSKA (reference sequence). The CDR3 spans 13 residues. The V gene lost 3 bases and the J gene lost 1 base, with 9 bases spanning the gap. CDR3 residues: CSASCGINYGYTF. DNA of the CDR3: TGCAGTGCTAGTTGTGGTATTAACTATGGCTACACCTTC.

The CDR3 DNA follows: TGCGCCAGCAGTGACTTCTTATACGGGGTTGGAGTCGGCAATCAGCCCCAGCATTTT. This gives the protein CASSDFLYGVGVGNQPQHF. This chain links TRBV10-1 with TRBJ1-5, with no clear D. CDR3 size: 19 residues. Deletions cut 3 bases from V and 2 bases from J, with 23 bases between. Germline CDR1 and CDR2: WNHNN and SYGVQD (reference sequence).

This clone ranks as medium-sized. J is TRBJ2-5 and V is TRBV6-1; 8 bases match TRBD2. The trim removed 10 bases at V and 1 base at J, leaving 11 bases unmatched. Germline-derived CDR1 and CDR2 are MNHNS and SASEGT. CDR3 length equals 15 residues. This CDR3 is CATGGGSGAQETQYF. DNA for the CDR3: TGTGCCACCGGGGGAGGTAGCGGGGCCCAAGAGACCCAGTACTTC.

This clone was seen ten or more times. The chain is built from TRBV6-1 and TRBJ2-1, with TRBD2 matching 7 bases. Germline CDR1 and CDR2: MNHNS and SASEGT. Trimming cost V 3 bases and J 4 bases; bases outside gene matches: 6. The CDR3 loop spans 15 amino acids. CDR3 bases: TGTGCCAGCAGTGACCCCGGGACTACATACAATGAGCAGTTCTTC. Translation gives CASSDPGTTYNEQFF.

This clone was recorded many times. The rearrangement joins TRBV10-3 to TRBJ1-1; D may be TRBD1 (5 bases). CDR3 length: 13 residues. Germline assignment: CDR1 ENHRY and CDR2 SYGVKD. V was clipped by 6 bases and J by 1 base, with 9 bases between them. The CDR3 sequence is CAIRGGGNTEAFF. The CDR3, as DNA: TGTGCCATCAGGGGGGGAGGGAACACTGAAGCTTTCTTT.

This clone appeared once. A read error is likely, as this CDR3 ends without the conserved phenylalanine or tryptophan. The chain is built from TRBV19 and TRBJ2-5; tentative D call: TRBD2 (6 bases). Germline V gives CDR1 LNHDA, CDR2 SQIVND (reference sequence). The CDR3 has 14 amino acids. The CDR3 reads CASSSQGGQESQYY. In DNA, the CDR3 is TGTGCCAGTAGTAGTCAGGGAGGTCAAGAGAGCCAGTACTAC.

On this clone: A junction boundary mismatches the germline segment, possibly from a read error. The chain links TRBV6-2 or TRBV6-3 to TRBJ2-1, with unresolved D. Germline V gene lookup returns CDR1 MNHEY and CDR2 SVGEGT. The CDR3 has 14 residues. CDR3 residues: CASSSGFNYNEQFF. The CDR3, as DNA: TGTGCCAGTAGTTCCGGGTTTAACTACAATGAGCAGTTCTTC.

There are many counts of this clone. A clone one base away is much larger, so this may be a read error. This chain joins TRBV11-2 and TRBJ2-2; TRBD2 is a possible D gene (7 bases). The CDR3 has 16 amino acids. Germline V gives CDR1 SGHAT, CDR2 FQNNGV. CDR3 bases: TGTGCCCGCAGTTCCCTGGTGGGGGGGCGCCCCGGGGAGCTGTTTTTT. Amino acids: CARSSLVGGRPGELFF.